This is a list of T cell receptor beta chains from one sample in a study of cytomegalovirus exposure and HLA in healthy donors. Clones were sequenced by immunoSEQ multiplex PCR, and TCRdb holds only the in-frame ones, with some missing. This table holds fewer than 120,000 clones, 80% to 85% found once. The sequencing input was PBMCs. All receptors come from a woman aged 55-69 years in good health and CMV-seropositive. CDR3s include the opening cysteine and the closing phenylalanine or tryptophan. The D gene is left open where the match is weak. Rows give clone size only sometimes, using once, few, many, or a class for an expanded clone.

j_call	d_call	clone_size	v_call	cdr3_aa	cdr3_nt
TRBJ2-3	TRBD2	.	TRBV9	CASSAPGLAGVGGTDTQYF	TGTGCCAGCAGCGCCCCGGGACTAGCGGGAGTAGGGGGCACAGATACGCAGTATTTT
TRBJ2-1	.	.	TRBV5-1	CASSSRGVTYNEQFF	TGCGCCAGCAGCTCTCGCGGGGTTACCTACAATGAGCAGTTCTTC
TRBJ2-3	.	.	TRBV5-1	CASSSPPGKADTQYF	TGCGCCAGCAGCTCCCCCCCAGGGAAGGCGGATACGCAGTATTTT
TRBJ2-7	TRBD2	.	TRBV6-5	CASTGLALNEQYF	TGTGCCAGCACCGGACTAGCGTTGAACGAGCAGTACTTC
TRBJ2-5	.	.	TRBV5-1	CASSLADRTQETQYF	TGCGCCAGCAGCTTGGCCGACAGAACTCAAGAGACCCAGTACTTC
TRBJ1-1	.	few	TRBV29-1	CSARGQLNTEAFF	TGCAGCGCAAGAGGACAGCTGAACACTGAAGCTTTCTTT
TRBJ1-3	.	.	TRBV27	CASSLSRSGNTIYF	TGTGCCAGCAGTTTATCTCGGTCTGGAAACACCATATATTTT
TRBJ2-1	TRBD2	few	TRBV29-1	CSVDSGLAGVNEQFF	TGCAGCGTTGACTCTGGGCTAGCGGGAGTAAATGAGCAGTTCTTC
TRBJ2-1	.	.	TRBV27	CASSPSWGRIINEQFF	TGTGCCAGCAGTCCCAGTTGGGGGAGGATCATCAATGAGCAGTTCTTC
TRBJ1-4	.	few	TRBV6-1	CASSEYAGVNEKLFF	TGTGCCAGCAGTGAATATGCGGGAGTTAATGAAAAACTGTTTTTT
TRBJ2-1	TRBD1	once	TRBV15	CATSSGTGGSNEQFF	TGTGCCACCAGCTCCGGGACAGGGGGCTCCAATGAGCAGTTCTTC
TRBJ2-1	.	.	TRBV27	CASSLGQGYNEQFF	TGTGCCAGCAGTTTAGGGCAGGGGTACAATGAGCAGTTCTTC
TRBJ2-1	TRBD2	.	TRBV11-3	CASSLGTSGYNEQFF	TGTGCCAGCAGCTTAGGGACTAGCGGATACAATGAGCAGTTCTTC
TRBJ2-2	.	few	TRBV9	CASSPYTGELFF	TGTGCCAGCAGCCCTTACACCGGGGAGCTGTTTTTT
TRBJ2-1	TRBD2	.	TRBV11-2	CASSLGPSGSDEQFF	TGTGCCAGCAGCTTAGGTCCTAGCGGGAGCGATGAGCAGTTCTTC